This TCR beta chain was sequenced during a study of beta chain features in type 1 diabetes. The isolated RNA, all of it, was reverse transcribed, so expressed TCRB transcripts were what got sequenced. Only in-frame clones appear in the TCRdb table, and some are missing; sequencing was by immunoSEQ multiplex PCR. This table has tens of thousands of clones, roughly 70% appearing once. General observations from the study: In every one of the four CD4+ subsets, TCRB CDR3s were moderately but significantly shorter in Type 1 diabetes patients.

This clone was seen a single time. Its target is unknown. This CDR3 spans 13 amino acids. Trimming stripped 5 bases from V and 5 bases from J, with 10 bases between. From germline, CDR1 is MNHEY and CDR2 SVGAGI. The sequenced sample was Tregs from blood. The genes are TRBV6-5 and TRBJ1-5; perhaps TRBD1 as D (5 bases). The origin of this receptor is a man aged 30 to 39 with type 1 diabetes. Some clones in this sample may be carry-over from other donors' samples. The CDR3 reads CASSPTGHQPQHF. Written as DNA, the CDR3 is TGTGCCAGCAGTCCCACAGGACATCAGCCCCAGCATTTT.